This T cell receptor beta chain was sequenced during a study of cytomegalovirus exposure and HLA in healthy donors (dated by TCRdb to about 2017). About the full investigation: An earlier analysis of 587 of the donors reported about 260 Gb of sequence data and 95 million to 130 million unique TCR beta sequences obtained from some 200 million T cells. An early release that covered around 590 HLA-typed donors contained approximately 290 gigabases of sequencing data and approximately 85 million unique TCR sequences. The genetic ancestry cluster associated with self-reported Caucasian donors included 70% to 85% of the roughly 380 genotyped donors. The study aimed to test whether signatures of past pathogen exposure could be identified by cataloging public T cell receptors. The T cell repertoires of around 670 subjects were profiled by immunosequencing and related to cytomegalovirus serostatus. In addition to the first cohort of roughly 700 subjects, a separate validation cohort of over 90 different subjects was used. The study combined high-throughput TCR immunosequencing, statistical association of individual TCRs with disease status, and machine learning to predict cytomegalovirus infection status. To study patterns of TCR occurrence, a later analysis re-analyzed previously published TCR beta repertoires from more than 550 donors and added high-resolution HLA genotyping. Rather than drawing on any new phenotypic data, the later analysis identified candidate immune exposures from TCR beta sequences and the way those sequences occurred across donors. An earlier analysis of roughly 580 of the donors used high-throughput TCR beta sequencing to judge whether each TCR beta V gene segment behaved as functional or pseudogenic. Donor age, sex, ethnicity and CMV serostatus were compiled together with the repertoire data. Genome-wide SNP genotypes for about three fifths of the roughly 700 donors were used in a later genetic analysis, which treated that subset as a discovery cohort. Every discovery cohort repertoire had been produced on one sequencing platform. Class I and class II HLA loci were covered by the typing at four-digit resolution. Typing coverage differed by locus: A, B, C, DRB1 and DQB1 were typed in about 620-640 donors, DQA1 in about 560, DPA1 in some 570, and DPB1 in about 450. Four or five DR-DQ haplotypes were handled as single units for association and clustering because linkage in the cohort was strong. Among about 360 genotyped donors of the cohort, an average of 235,054 unique TCR beta nucleotide sequences were sequenced per donor, approximately 20% of them non-productive.

The germline V gene encodes CDR1 SQVTM and CDR2 ANQGSEA. The CDR3 holds 12 amino acids from the cysteine to the phenylalanine. The DNA shown is the 36-base CDR3, in frame from base 1. After removal of 7 bases from V and 6 bases from J, the junction retains 7 bases not matched to a gene. The cohort consisted of hundreds of healthy bone marrow donors. Cohort members were all nominally healthy when sampled, although unrecorded immune exposures were likely present. The donor was CMV seropositive and belonged to the group of 270 or so seropositive cohort members. A peripheral blood sample was collected from each donor, and TCR beta sequencing was performed on peripheral blood mononuclear cells. The Qiagen DNeasy Blood Extraction Kit was used to extract genomic DNA from the blood cell samples. The receptor library was made with the immunoSEQ multiplex PCR assay. The multiplex PCR relied on a mix of 60 forward primers for TCR Vbeta segments and 13 reverse primers for TCR Jbeta segments. The CDR3 region of rearranged TCR beta genes was amplified from genomic DNA by a multiplex PCR assay. On the Illumina HiSeq System, the amplified TCR beta libraries were sequenced as 87-base-pair reads. The paper's data handling went like this. A later analysis tallied roughly 78 million unique TCR beta chains across the 700 or so repertoires, and some 10 million of those chains were shared by two or more donors. Raw reads were error-corrected and collapsed into unique sequences with a nearest-neighbor algorithm that merged closely related sequences to remove PCR and sequencing errors. To assign V, D and J gene segments, CDR3 sequences were aligned to IMGT reference sequences. For a sequence to be retained, a match of at least six nucleotides was required to both a V gene segment and a J gene segment. A rearrangement counted as productive if the CDR3 had no stop codons and remained in frame with V and J, and every other rearrangement counted as non-productive. Following IMGT convention, CDR3 was defined as the stretch from the second conserved V-encoded cysteine up to the conserved J-encoded phenylalanine. The earlier analysis of 550 to 650 of the donors excluded any sequence lacking an unambiguous match to a single V gene segment. An earlier analysis of approximately 590 of the donors called V segments functional above 56.7% productive rearrangements and segregating when the between-donor standard deviation exceeded 5%. To diagnose cytomegalovirus status from the catalog of TCR beta chain sequences, a statistical classification framework was built. A later analysis assigned V and J genes by comparing TCR nucleotide sequences with IMGT/GENE-DB human TR gene sequences. In a later analysis, CDR3 sequences and most-parsimonious VDJ recombination scenarios were assigned using the TCRdist pipeline. A later analysis defined each TCR beta chain by its CDR3 amino acid sequence plus V-gene family, and excluded reads lacking a unique V-gene family. In a later analysis, several hundred highly shared, low-generation-probability nucleotide sequences were removed to address suspected cross-contamination and a sequencing artifact. A later analysis calculated a clonal expansion index for each public chain from normalized within-repertoire ranks of inferred template counts. In a later analysis, generation probabilities were computed with a VDJ recombination model fitted to out-of-frame rearrangements, and the resulting probabilities were checked against IGoR. In a later analysis, hypergeometric tests were used to score TCR-TCR, TCR-HLA and TCR-CMV co-occurrence, with a repertoire-size bias correction applied to TCR pairs. A later analysis estimated false discovery rates by permuting HLA or CMV assignments 20 times. In a later analysis, co-occurring TCRs were grouped with DBSCAN, and TCRdist sequence similarity was added when clustering was performed within HLA-allele-positive subsets. For co-occurrence clustering, repertoires with fewer than 30,000 or more than 120,000 public chains were excluded, along with four or five repertoires with anomalous nucleotide sharing. This immuneACCESS table, as held by TCRdb, lists in-frame sequences with V and J called but not all clones. Of the missing ones, under half trace to an unresolved V gene in checked studies; the others have no known cause. D and trimming come from the DNA, and the V and J calls and clone size come from that table. This sample is represented by about 190,000 clones; under 80% of them were singletons. Jointly, the top ten make up approximately 5% of the sample.

Findings and caveats that apply to the study as a whole: A later analysis found that HLA-associated TCR beta chains were more clonally expanded and had lower generation probabilities than equally common non-associated chains. In an earlier analysis of over 550 of the donors, most TCR beta V segments were observed in productive rearrangements about 90% or about 30% of the time, broadly matching IMGT annotations. In vitro tests confirmed that a few of the cytomegalovirus-associated TCR beta chains recognize cytomegalovirus antigens. Specific HLA alleles were associated with 15,000 to 20,000 TCR beta sequences at a false discovery rate of 0.05 in a later analysis. About 17 rarely observed V segments, including chromosome 9 orphons, were excluded from the earlier analysis of some 590 of the donors because counts were too low. A later analysis found that TCR association rates varied across HLA loci, with DRB1 alleles showing the most associated TCRs and HLA-C alleles the fewest. Immune exposure information for the cohort was limited to CMV serostatus. The authors suggested that the approach could potentially be extended to other disease states and immunological phenotypes. Some IMGT-functional V segments, including TRBV6-2 and TRBV6-3, could not be distinguished by the 87-base-pair reads and were therefore excluded. A group of highly shared sequence variants was considered likely to be a technical artifact of the sequencing pipeline. The study listed 164 TCR beta chains as associated with cytomegalovirus. According to a later analysis, most CMV-associated TCR beta chains appeared to be HLA-restricted, and the HLA associations seemed to be driven largely by CMV exposure. Across donors, most TCR sequences were observed very rarely, whereas some public TCRs were present in many individuals. The classifier was reported to diagnose cytomegalovirus status with high specificity and sensitivity in both the original cohort and the validation cohort. When HLA alleles, especially DR and DQ, strongly co-occurred, TCR associations were difficult to assign to individual alleles. HLA typing was unavailable for some donors at each locus, so association tests used only the typed subset. In a later genetic analysis, fewer N-insertions in productive TCRs were reported among donors in an Asian-associated ancestry cluster than the approximately 710-donor mean. A further reported finding was that TCR beta sequences accurately predicted the HLA-A and HLA-B alleles for most subjects in the first cohort. According to a later analysis, parvovirus B19, influenza, CMV and Epstein-Barr virus appeared linked to several top co-occurrence clusters. Linkage disequilibrium might explain the correlated functional status among segregating V segments, but an unknown experimental factor could not be excluded. The presence/absence analyses assumed that sequencing depth was roughly uniform across donors, and that assumption may not be true. In a later genetic analysis, a missense DCLRE1C variant was associated with V-gene and J-gene trimming of TCR beta chains, and the association was replicated in an independent cohort. In this cohort, only TCR beta chains were sequenced, and detectable features were limited by the absence of alpha or paired-chain data.

As to this clone: It lacks a known antigen. There are no base qualities to consult, and no much larger clone falls within one base.

The receptor was isolated from a young man in good health and CMV-seropositive. The sequence is built from TRBV29-1 and TRBJ2-3; a stretch of 7 junction bases matches TRBD2. Material: PBMCs. The CDR3 protein is CSAGLGEDTQYF. The bases read TGCAGCGCCGGACTAGGGGAGGATACGCAGTATTTT.